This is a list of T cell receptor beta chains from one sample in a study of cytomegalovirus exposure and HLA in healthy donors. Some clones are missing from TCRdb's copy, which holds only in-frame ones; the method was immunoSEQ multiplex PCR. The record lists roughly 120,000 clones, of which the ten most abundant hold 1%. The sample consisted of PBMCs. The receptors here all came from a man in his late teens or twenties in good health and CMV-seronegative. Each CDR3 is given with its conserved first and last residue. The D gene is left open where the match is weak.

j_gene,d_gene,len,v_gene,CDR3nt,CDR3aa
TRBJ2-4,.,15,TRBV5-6,TGTGCCAGCAGCTTGGGACAGCTTTCAAAAAACATTCAGTACTTC,CASSLGQLSKNIQYF
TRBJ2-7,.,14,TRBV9,TGTGCCAGCAGCGCCCTCGGGGGGCACTACGAGCAGTACTTC,CASSALGGHYEQYF
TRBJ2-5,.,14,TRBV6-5,TGTGCCAGCTCCGGGACTGTGTACCAAGAGACCCAGTACTTC,CASSGTVYQETQYF
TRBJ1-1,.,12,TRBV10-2,TGCGCCAGCAGTGAGTCCCAATCTCGGGCTTTCTTT,CASSESQSRAFF
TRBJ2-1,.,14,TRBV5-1,TGCGCCAGCAGCCTAAACAGGGATTACAATGAGCAGTTCTTC,CASSLNRDYNEQFF
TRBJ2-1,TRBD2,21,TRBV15,TGTGCCACCAGCAGAGATCCAGCGGGGAATACATTACCTAGCTCCTACAATGAGCAGTTCTTC,CATSRDPAGNTLPSSYNEQFF
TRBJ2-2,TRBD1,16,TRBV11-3,TGTGCCAGCAGCACCACCGGGACAGCCAACACCGGGGAGCTGTTTTTT,CASSTTGTANTGELFF
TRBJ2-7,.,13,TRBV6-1,TGTGCCAGCAGGGTTGCCAGACAGAACGAGCAGTACTTC,CASRVARQNEQYF
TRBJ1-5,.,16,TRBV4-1,TGCGCCAGCAGCCAAGATCGGGGGGCTGTGGGAGGGCCCCAGCATTTT,CASSQDRGAVGGPQHF
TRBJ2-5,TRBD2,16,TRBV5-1,TGCGCCAGCAGCCGCGGAGGGGCTAGCGGTCAAGAGACCCAGTACTTC,CASSRGGASGQETQYF
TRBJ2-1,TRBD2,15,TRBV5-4,TGTGCCAGCAGCTTCAGGGAGGGCCCATTGAATGAGCAGTTCTTC,CASSFREGPLNEQFF
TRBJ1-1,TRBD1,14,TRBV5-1,TGCGCCAGCAGCATATCGGGACAGGGGCCGGAAGCTTTCTTT,CASSISGQGPEAFF
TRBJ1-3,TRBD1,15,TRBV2,TGTGCCAGCAATGGACAGGGCTACTCTGGAAACACCATATATTTT,CASNGQGYSGNTIYF
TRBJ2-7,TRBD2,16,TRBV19,TGTGCCAGTAGTATAGAAGCGGGAACCGTTAGCTACGAGCAGTACTTC,CASSIEAGTVSYEQYF
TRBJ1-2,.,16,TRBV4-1,TGCGCCAGCAGCCACGACAGGTACCTAGCTAACTATGGCTACACCTTC,CASSHDRYLANYGYTF
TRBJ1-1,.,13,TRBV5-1,TGCGCCAGCAGCTTGGAAGGGGTTACTGAAGCTTTCTTT,CASSLEGVTEAFF
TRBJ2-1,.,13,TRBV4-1,TGCGCCAGCAGCCTTACCTCGATTTTAGCGCAGTTCTTC,CASSLTSILAQFF
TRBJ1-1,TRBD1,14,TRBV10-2,TGCGCCAGCACCTCGGGACAGTTGAACACTGAAGCTTTCTTT,CASTSGQLNTEAFF
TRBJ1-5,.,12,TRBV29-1,TGCAGCGTTGGGACTGGTAATCAGCCCCAGCATTTT,CSVGTGNQPQHF
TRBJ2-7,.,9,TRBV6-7,TGTGCCAGCACCCGCGAGCAGTACTTC,CASTREQYF
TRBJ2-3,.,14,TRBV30,TGTGCCTGGAGTCATCCCGGGGGTACAGATACGCAGTATTTT,CAWSHPGGTDTQYF
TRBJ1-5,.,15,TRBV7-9,TGTGCCAGCAGCTTGGGGGGGGAGGGAAATCAGCCCCAGCATTTT,CASSLGGEGNQPQHF
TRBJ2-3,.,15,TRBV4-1,TGCGCCAGCAGGCTGGGGGCGAGGGACACAGATACGCAGTATTTT,CASRLGARDTDTQYF
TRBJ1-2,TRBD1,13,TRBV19,TGTGCCACCCATAGGGGACAGCCCTATGGCTACACCTTC,CATHRGQPYGYTF
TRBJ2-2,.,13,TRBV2,TGTGCGGCCAGGACAGAGAACACCGGGGAGCTGTTTTTT,CAARTENTGELFF
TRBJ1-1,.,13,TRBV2,TGTGCCAGCAGTGCGGAGCTGGGCACTGAAGCTTTCTTT,CASSAELGTEAFF
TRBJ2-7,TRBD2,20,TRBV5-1,TGCGCCAGCAGCTCCGGGACACGTAGGACTAGCGGGAGTTTAATTCACGAGCAGTACTTC,CASSSGTRRTSGSLIHEQYF
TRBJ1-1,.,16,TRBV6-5,TGTGCCAGCAGTTATTCCGGGACACTTATGAACACTGAAGCTTTCTTT,CASSYSGTLMNTEAFF
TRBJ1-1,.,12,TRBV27,TGTGCCAGCAGTTTATCGCGGGGTGAAGCTTTCTTT,CASSLSRGEAFF
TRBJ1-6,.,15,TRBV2,TGTGCCAGCAGTGAAGGGGGAGGACACCGGTCGTCCCTCCACTTT,CASSEGGGHRSSLHF
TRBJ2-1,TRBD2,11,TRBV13,TGTGCCAGCAGCAGGGAGGGCGGGCAGTTCTTC,CASSREGGQFF
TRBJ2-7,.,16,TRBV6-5,TGTGCCAGCAGTTACTCGAGGGTAGCGACCGCCTACGAGCAGTACTTC,CASSYSRVATAYEQYF
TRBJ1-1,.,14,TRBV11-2,TGTGCCAGCAGCCGAAACACAGGATCCACTGAAGCTTTCTTT,CASSRNTGSTEAFF
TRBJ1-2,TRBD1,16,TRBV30,TGTGCCTGGACAAGACCGGGACAGGGACCTAACTATGGCTACACCTTC,CAWTRPGQGPNYGYTF
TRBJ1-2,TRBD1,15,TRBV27,TGTGCCAGCAGTTACGTCCGGGACAGGGCAGGCGGCTACACCTTC,CASSYVRDRAGGYTF
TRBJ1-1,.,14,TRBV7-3,TGTGCCAGCAGCTTGGTAGTAGGGAGCACTGAAGCTTTCTTT,CASSLVVGSTEAFF
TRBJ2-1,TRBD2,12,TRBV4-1,TGCGCCAGCAGCCCTAGCGGGAGTTCCCGGTTCTTC,CASSPSGSSRFF
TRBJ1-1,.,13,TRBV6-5,TGTGCCAGCAGTTACGGACAGAACACTGAAGCTTTCTTT,CASSYGQNTEAFF
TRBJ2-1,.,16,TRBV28,TGTGCCAGCAGTTTGGAAGCGGACGGGGTCTACAATGAGCAGTTCTTC,CASSLEADGVYNEQFF
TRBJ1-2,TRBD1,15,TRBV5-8,TGTGCCAGCAGCTTTTATAGGGGGCGCCGGTATGGCTACACCTTC,CASSFYRGRRYGYTF
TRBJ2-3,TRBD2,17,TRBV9,TGTGCCAGCAGCGTAGAGGCTAGCGGGAGAATTACAGATACGCAGTATTTT,CASSVEASGRITDTQYF
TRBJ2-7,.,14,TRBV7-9,TGTGCCAGCAGCCCCTGGGGGGTCTACACCGAGCAGTACTTC,CASSPWGVYTEQYF
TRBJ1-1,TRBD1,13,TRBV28,TGTGCCGGCGACAGGGGAATTGGGACTGAAGCTTTCTTT,CAGDRGIGTEAFF
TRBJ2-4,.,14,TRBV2,TGTGCCAGCATTCCTCGCGTGTACTTTGGCATTCAGTACTTC,CASIPRVYFGIQYF
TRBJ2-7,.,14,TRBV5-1,TGCGCCAGCAGCTTGGACAGGTTGACCTACGAGCAGTACTTC,CASSLDRLTYEQYF
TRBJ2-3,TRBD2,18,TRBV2,TGTGCCAGCAGTTCTTCTTGGGGACTAGCGGGATCCCAAGATACGCAGTATTTT,CASSSSWGLAGSQDTQYF
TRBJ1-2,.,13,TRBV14,TGTGCCAGCAGCCACGGGGGGTCGGGAGGCTACACCTTC,CASSHGGSGGYTF
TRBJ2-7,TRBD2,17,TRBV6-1,TGTGCCAGCAGTGTTGGACTAGCGGGATACCAAAGCTACGAGCAGTACTTC,CASSVGLAGYQSYEQYF
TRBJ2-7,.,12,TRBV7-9,TGTGCCAGCAGCTCAGGGGCCTCGGAGCAGTACTTC,CASSSGASEQYF
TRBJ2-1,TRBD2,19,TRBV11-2,TGTGCCAGCAGCCCCTACTCGACTAGCGGGGGGCGCTCCTACAATGAGCAGTTCTTC,CASSPYSTSGGRSYNEQFF
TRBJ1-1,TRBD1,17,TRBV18,TGTGCCAGCTCACATAGACGACAGGGGGTCCAGAACACTGAAGCTTTCTTT,CASSHRRQGVQNTEAFF
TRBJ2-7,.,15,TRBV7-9,TGTGCCAGCAGCCCCGAGGGTAGCGATACGGTGGAGCAGTACTTC,CASSPEGSDTVEQYF
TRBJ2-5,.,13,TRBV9,TGTGCCAGCAGCGGGGGGCTTCAAGAGACCCAGTACTTC,CASSGGLQETQYF
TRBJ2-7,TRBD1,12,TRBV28,TGTGCCAGCACACAGGGGCGCGACGAGCAGTACTTC,CASTQGRDEQYF
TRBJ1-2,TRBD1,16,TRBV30,TGTGCCTGGAGTGTACATCACGACAGGGGGCCCTATGGCTACACCTTC,CAWSVHHDRGPYGYTF